Shown below are 22 T cell receptor beta chains from a single sample sequenced in a study of response to subunit inactivated influenza vaccine. TCRdb fed the RT-PCR reads into MiXCR, producing one record per CDR3 protein. This sample has around 190,000 distinct CDR3 sequences; 13% to 15% occur once, and the top ten carry under 30%. This specimen consisted of CD8+ T cells sorted from PBMCs, obtained less than 6 days after vaccination. These receptors were taken from a man in his fifties or sixties who received an inactivated influenza vaccine.

The sample holds a few counts of this clonotype. The chain recombines TRBV20-1 with TRBJ2-5, with 10 bases identical to TRBD1. The CDR3 is 13 residues long. Germline V gene data show CDR1 as DFQATT and CDR2 as SNEGSKA (reference sequence). J lost 3 bases, V lost 4 bases, and 2 bases had no gene match. The CDR3 sequence is CSATGTGEETQYF. The DNA for the CDR3 is TGCAGTGCTACCGGGACAGGGGAAGAGACCCAGTACTTC.

This clonotype appeared a few times. The gene calls are TRBV6-2 or TRBV6-3 and TRBJ2-7; TRBD2 is a possible D gene (6 bases). CDR3 length equals 14 residues. V was trimmed by 2 bases and J by 3 bases, leaving 11 bases between them. CDR1 and CDR2 (germline): MNHEY, SVGEGT. The CDR3 coding sequence is TGTGCCAGCAGTTACGGTGGGGGGAGCTACGAGCAGTACTTC. It translates to CASSYGGGSYEQYF.

This clonotype was found many times. The J gene is TRBJ1-6, the V gene TRBV27; D is undetermined. Trimming stripped 4 bases from V and 6 bases from J, with 7 bases between. The CDR3 spans 13 residues. The germline V gene encodes CDR1 MNHEY and CDR2 SMNVEV (reference sequence). The CDR3: CASSYAVNSPLHF. The CDR3 DNA is TGTGCCAGCAGTTATGCAGTTAATTCACCCCTCCACTTT.

This clonotype has just a few counts. The V call is TRBV6-5, the J call TRBJ2-4, with D perhaps matching TRBD2 (6 bases). Looked up from germline, CDR1 is MNHEY and CDR2 is SVGAGI. This CDR3 contains 14 residues. V lost 0 bases to trimming and J lost 11 bases, with 14 bases between them. The DNA for the CDR3 is TGTGCCAGCAGTTACTCGGAGGGTTTGCCATTTCAGTACTTC. As protein: CASSYSEGLPFQYF.

Only a few counts were recorded for this clonotype. The chain is built from TRBV28 and TRBJ1-5; 12 nucleotides align to TRBD1. J lost 6 bases, V lost 2 bases, and 5 bases had no gene match. Per the germline V gene, CDR1 is MDHEN and CDR2 is SYDVKM. This CDR3 is 16 amino acids long. The CDR3 reads CASSLTGQGAGQPQHF. The CDR3 DNA reads TGTGCCAGCAGTTTAACGGGACAGGGGGCGGGTCAGCCCCAGCATTTT.

This clonotype was counted at least ten times. The CDR3 region has the DNA TGTGCCAGCAGTCGATCAGCAGGGAGCACCGGGGAGCTGTTTTTT. Residues: CASSRSAGSTGELFF. This sequence joins TRBV12-3 or TRBV12-4 and TRBJ2-2; D tentatively fits TRBD1 or TRBD2 (5 bases each). V shed 5 bases and J shed 4 bases, with 14 bases lying between them. This CDR3 is built from 15 residues.

The rearrangement uses TRBV20-1 and TRBJ2-1; perhaps TRBD2 as D (7 bases). Germline V gene data show CDR1 as DFQATT and CDR2 as SNEGSKA (reference sequence). Trimming pared 6 bases from V and 9 bases from J, leaving 15 bases between. The CDR3 sequence is 12 residues long. The CDR3 here is CSADRGGPEQFF. DNA for the CDR3: TGCAGTGCAGATAGGGGGGGGCCTGAGCAGTTCTTC.

This rearrangement joins TRBV30 to TRBJ1-1; 7 bases match TRBD1. Losses at the gene ends were 4 bases for V and 2 bases for J; bases not matched to a gene: 4. The CDR3 covers 13 residues. Germline V gives CDR1 GTSNPN, CDR2 SVGIG (reference sequence). The CDR3 DNA sequence: TGTGCCTGGAACAGGGGCGGAAACACTGAAGCTTTCTTT. Translated, it gives CAWNRGGNTEAFF.

This clonotype was recorded a few times. The chain combines TRBV5-1 with TRBJ2-5, with a weak D call TRBD1 (6 bases). Germline values: CDR1 SGHRS, CDR2 YFSETQ. Trimming took off 4 bases at V and 2 bases at J, with 12 bases between the two ends. The CDR3 totals 14 residues. The CDR3 DNA reads as TGCGCCAGCAGCCAAGGGACAAATCAAGAGACCCAGTACTTC. Amino acid sequence: CASSQGTNQETQYF.

The rearrangement joins TRBV7-6 to TRBJ2-7; no reliable D call. There are 14 residues in the CDR3. Trimming took off 1 base at V and 4 bases at J, with 11 bases between the two ends. Germline lookup yields CDR1 SGHVS and CDR2 FNYEAQ. The chain's CDR3 is CASSLGAGEYEQYF. DNA for the CDR3: TGTGCCAGCAGCTTAGGGGCAGGAGAGTACGAGCAGTACTTC.

This clonotype was recorded a few times. J is TRBJ2-4 and V is TRBV12-3 or TRBV12-4, with 8 bases identical to TRBD1. The junction had 10 bases not matched to a gene; V was cut back by 6 bases and J by 3 bases. The CDR3 runs to 16 residues. CDR3 coding DNA: TGTGCCAGCAGGGTAACAGGGGGTCGTGACAAAAACATTCAGTACTTC. Translation gives CASRVTGGRDKNIQYF.

This clonotype was detected a few times. J is TRBJ2-7 and V is TRBV14; 9 bases are shared with TRBD2. V shed 1 base and J 5 bases; nucleotides not matched to a gene: 3. Germline CDR1 is SGHDN and CDR2 is FVKESK. The CDR3 extends over 14 amino acids. The CDR3 here is CASSQVGLAHEQYF. In DNA, the CDR3 is TGTGCCAGCAGCCAAGTAGGACTAGCGCACGAGCAGTACTTC.

The CDR3 loop reads CASSLGAYPEQYF. In nucleotides, the CDR3 is TGTGCCAGCAGCTTAGGGGCTTATCCCGAGCAGTACTTC. This sequence joins TRBV11-2 and TRBJ2-7; D is unresolved. Trimming took off 1 base at V and 6 bases at J, with 10 bases between the two ends. Germline CDR1 is SGHAT and CDR2 is FQNNGV. The CDR3 extends over 13 amino acids.

The V and J genes are TRBV27 and TRBJ1-4; no reliable D call. Germline loops: CDR1 MNHEY, CDR2 SMNVEV (reference sequence). The CDR3 runs to 16 residues. V shed 0 bases and J shed 0 bases, with 8 bases lying between them. The chain's CDR3 is CASSLSPATTNEKLFF. CDR3 coding DNA: TGTGCCAGCAGTTTATCCCCGGCGACAACTAATGAAAAACTGTTTTTT. Full variable domain (outside the CDR3, taken from reference TRBV27 and TRBJ1-4): EAQVTQNPRYLITVTGKKLTVTCSQNMNHEYMSWYRQDPGLGLRQIYYSMNVEVTDKGDVPEGYKVSRKEKRNFPLILESPSPNQTSLYFCASSLSPATTNEKLFFGSGTQLSVL.

V usage is TRBV7-3 and J usage is TRBJ2-3; the match to TRBD2 covers 8 bases. V trimming: 3 bases; J trimming: 1 base; junction bases outside the gene matches: 3. This CDR3 is 15 amino acids long. In germline, CDR1 is SGHTA, CDR2 FQGTGA. In nucleotides, the CDR3 is TGTGCCAGCAGCTTGAGCGGGAGCGGCACAGATACGCAGTATTTT. This sequence encodes CASSLSGSGTDTQYF.

CDR3 region: CASSLVAGAPLETQYF. The CDR3 DNA reads TGTGCCAGCAGCTTAGTCGCGGGGGCCCCACTTGAGACCCAGTACTTC. J is TRBJ2-5 and V is TRBV13; TRBD2 might be the D (7 bases). This CDR3 contains 16 residues. Germline lookup yields CDR1 PRHDT and CDR2 FYEKMQ (reference sequence). Trimming shortened V by 1 base and J by 5 bases, and 17 bases separated the two germline ends.

The chain uses TRBV20-1 and TRBJ2-1, with 7 bases that match TRBD2. The CDR3 length is 12 residues. CDR1 is DFQATT and CDR2 is SNEGSKA in the germline V gene (reference sequence). Unmatched junction bases numbered 5, after V lost 3 bases and J lost 9 bases. CDR3 in amino acids: CSASGGRVEQFF. The CDR3 bases are TGCAGTGCTAGCGGGGGGAGGGTTGAGCAGTTCTTC.

The gene calls are TRBV12-3 or TRBV12-4 and TRBJ1-1; TRBD1 might be the D (5 bases). Trimming stripped 1 base from V and 5 bases from J, with 11 bases between. This CDR3 spans 14 amino acids. For the CDR3, the DNA is TGTGCCAGCAGTTTAGTCGCAGGGAGGACTGAAGCTTTCTTT. Translated, it gives CASSLVAGRTEAFF.

V usage is TRBV6-1 and J usage is TRBJ1-6; 11 bases are a match to TRBD1. The CDR3 has 16 residues. After removal of 2 bases from V and 10 bases from J, the junction contained 7 bases not matched to a gene. Germline V gene lookup returns CDR1 MNHNS and CDR2 SASEGT. The CDR3 is CASSEQGQGVKSPLHF. The CDR3 nucleotides are TGTGCCAGCAGTGAACAGGGACAGGGGGTTAAGTCACCCCTCCACTTT.

J is TRBJ2-1 and V is TRBV9; D may match TRBD1 or TRBD2 (5 bases each). Germline V gives CDR1 SGDLS, CDR2 YYNGEE. Trimming left V 2 bases short and J 3 bases short, with 9 bases between. The CDR3 totals 14 residues. Here the CDR3 reads CASSVEGIYNEQFF. The CDR3 region has the DNA TGTGCCAGCAGCGTTGAGGGGATCTACAATGAGCAGTTCTTC.

This clonotype was recorded at least ten times. The chain couples TRBV11-2 to TRBJ1-2; perhaps TRBD1 as D (6 bases). V lost 8 bases and J 11 bases, leaving 21 bases between the germline ends. The CDR3 runs to 13 residues. Per the germline V gene, CDR1 is SGHAT and CDR2 is FQNNGV. The CDR3 bases are TGTGCCAGCGGCGATACAGGGTTTTTTGATTACACCTTC. Protein sequence: CASGDTGFFDYTF. Looking up the rest from reference TRBV11-2 and TRBJ1-2 gives the full variable domain: EAGVAQSPRYKIIEKRQSVAFWCNPISGHATLYWYQQILGQGPKLLIQFQNNGVVDDSQLPKDRFSAERLKGVDSTLKIQPAKLEDSAVYLCASGDTGFFDYTFGSGTRLTVV.

This clonotype appeared a few times. The gene calls are TRBV19 and TRBJ1-5, with a weak D call TRBD1 (6 bases). Germline lookup yields CDR1 LNHDA and CDR2 SQIVND (reference sequence). V was trimmed by 11 bases and J by 3 bases, leaving 11 bases between them. There are 12 residues in the CDR3. Here the CDR3 reads CAGGHPNQPQHF. DNA for the CDR3: TGTGCCGGGGGACACCCCAATCAGCCCCAGCATTTT.